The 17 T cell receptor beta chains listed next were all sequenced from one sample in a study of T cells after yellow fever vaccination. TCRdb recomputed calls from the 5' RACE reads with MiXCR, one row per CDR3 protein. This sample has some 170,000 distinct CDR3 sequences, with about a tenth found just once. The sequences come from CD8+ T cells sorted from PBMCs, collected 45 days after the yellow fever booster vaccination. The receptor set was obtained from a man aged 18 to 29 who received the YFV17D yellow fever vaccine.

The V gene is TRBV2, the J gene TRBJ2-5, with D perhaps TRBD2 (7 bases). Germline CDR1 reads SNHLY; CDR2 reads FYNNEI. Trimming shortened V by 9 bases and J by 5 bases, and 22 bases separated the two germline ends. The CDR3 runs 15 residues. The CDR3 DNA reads TGTGCCAGTGGGGGGGGGCAGGACCTCGGTGAGACCCAGTACTTC. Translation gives CASGGGQDLGETQYF. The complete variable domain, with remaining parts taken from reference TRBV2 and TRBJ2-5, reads EPEVTQTPSHQVTQMGQEVILRCVPISNHLYFYWYRQILGQKVEFLVSFYNNEISEKSEIFDDQFSVERPDGSNFTLKIRSTKLEDSAMYFCASGGGQDLGETQYFGPGTRLLVL.

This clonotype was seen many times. The CDR3 DNA sequence: TGTGCCAGCAACCCGACAGGGTACTACGAGCAGTACTTC. This translates into CASNPTGYYEQYF. The chain recombines TRBV6-2 or TRBV6-3 with TRBJ2-7; TRBD1 matches at 7 bases. The CDR3 runs 13 residues. CDR1 MNHEY and CDR2 SVGEGT come from the germline V gene. Unmatched junction bases numbered 6, after V lost 7 bases and J lost 3 bases.

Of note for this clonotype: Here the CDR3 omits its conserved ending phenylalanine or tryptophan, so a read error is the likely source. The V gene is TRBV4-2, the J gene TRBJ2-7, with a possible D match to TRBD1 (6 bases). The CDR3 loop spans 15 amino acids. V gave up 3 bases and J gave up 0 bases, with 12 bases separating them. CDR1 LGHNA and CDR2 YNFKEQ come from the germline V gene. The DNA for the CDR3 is TGTGCCAGCAGCCACAGACAGGCTAGCTCCTACGAGCAGTACCTC. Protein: CASSHRQASSYEQYL.

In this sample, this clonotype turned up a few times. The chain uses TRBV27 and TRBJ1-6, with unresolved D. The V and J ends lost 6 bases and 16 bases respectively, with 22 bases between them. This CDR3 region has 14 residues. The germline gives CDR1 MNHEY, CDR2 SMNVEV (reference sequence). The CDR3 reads CASSPTSRQDALHF. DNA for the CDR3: TGTGCCAGCAGCCCAACCTCTCGGCAGGACGCTCTCCACTTT.

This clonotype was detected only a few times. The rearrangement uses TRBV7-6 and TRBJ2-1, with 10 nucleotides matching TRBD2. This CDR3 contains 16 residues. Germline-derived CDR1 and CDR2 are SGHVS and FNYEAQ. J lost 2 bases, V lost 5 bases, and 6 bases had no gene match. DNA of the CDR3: TGTGCCAGCAGCGTCCTAACTAGCGGGGCCTACAATGAGCAGTTCTTC. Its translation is CASSVLTSGAYNEQFF.

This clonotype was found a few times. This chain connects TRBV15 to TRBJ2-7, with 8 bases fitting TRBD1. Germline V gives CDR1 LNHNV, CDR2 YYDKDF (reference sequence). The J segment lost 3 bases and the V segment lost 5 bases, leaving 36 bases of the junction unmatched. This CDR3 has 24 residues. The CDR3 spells CATSAPVGQGNIALWRYSHYEQYF. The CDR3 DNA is TGTGCCACCAGCGCGCCTGTCGGACAGGGAAATATTGCCCTGTGGAGATATTCCCACTACGAGCAGTACTTC. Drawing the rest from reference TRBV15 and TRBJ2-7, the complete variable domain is DAMVIQNPRYQVTQFGKPVTLSCSQTLNHNVMYWYQQKSSQAPKLLFHYYDKDFNNEADTPDNFQSRRPNTSFCFLDIRSPGLGDTAMYLCATSAPVGQGNIALWRYSHYEQYFGPGTRLTVT.

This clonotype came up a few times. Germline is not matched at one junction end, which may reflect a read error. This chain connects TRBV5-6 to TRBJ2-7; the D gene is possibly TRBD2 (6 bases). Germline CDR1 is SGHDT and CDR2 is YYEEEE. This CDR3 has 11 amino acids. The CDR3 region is CASSLGGVTGF. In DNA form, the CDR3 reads TGTGCCAGCAGCTTGGGGGGGGTTACGGGCTTC.

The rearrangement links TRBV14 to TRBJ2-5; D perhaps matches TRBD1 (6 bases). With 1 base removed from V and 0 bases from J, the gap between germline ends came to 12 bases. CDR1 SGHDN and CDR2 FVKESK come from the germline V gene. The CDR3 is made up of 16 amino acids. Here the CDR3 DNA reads TGTGCCAGCAGCCAAGGGACAGCGAGTCACCAAGAGACCCAGTACTTC. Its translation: CASSQGTASHQETQYF.

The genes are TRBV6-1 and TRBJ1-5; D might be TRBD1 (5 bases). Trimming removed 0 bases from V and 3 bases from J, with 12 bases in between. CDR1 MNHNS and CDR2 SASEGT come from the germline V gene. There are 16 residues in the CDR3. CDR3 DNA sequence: TGTGCCAGCAGTGAAGCGGGTGCAGGGATCAATCAGCCCCAGCATTTT. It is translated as CASSEAGAGINQPQHF.

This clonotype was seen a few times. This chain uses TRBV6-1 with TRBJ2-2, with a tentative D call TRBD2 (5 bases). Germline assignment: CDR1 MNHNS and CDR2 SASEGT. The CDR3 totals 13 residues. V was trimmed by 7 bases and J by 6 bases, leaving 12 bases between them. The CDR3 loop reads CASTADGAGELFF. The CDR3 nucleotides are TGTGCCAGCACGGCCGACGGGGCCGGGGAGCTGTTTTTT.

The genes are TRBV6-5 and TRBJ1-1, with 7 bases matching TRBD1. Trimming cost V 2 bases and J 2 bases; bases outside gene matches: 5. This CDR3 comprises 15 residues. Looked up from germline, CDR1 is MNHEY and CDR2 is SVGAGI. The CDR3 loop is CASSYMTGSNTEAFF. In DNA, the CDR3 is TGTGCCAGCAGTTACATGACAGGGAGTAACACTGAAGCTTTCTTT.

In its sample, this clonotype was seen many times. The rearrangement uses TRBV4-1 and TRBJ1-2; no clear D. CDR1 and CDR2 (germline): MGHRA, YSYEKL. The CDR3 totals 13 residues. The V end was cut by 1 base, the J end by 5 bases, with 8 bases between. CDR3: CASSQVGNYGYTF. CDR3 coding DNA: TGCGCCAGCAGCCAAGTCGGAAATTATGGCTACACCTTC.

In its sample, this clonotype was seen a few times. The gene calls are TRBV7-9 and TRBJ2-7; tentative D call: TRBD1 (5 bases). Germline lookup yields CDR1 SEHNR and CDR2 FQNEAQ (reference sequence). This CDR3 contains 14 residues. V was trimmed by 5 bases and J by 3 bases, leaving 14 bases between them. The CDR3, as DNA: TGTGCCAGCAGCACCCTCGAAGGGGACTACGAGCAGTACGTC. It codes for CASSTLEGDYEQYV.

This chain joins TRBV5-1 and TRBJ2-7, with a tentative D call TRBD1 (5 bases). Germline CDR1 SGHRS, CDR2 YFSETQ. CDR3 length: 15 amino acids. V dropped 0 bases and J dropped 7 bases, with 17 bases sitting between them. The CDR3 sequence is CASSLEGQGLEEQYF. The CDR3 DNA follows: TGCGCCAGCAGCTTGGAAGGGCAGGGCCTCGAAGAGCAGTACTTC. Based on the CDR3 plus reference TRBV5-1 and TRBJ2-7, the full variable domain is KAGVTQTPRYLIKTRGQQVTLSCSPISGHRSVSWYQQTPGQGLQFLFEYFSETQRNKGNFPGRFSGRQFSNSRSEMNVSTLELGDSALYLCASSLEGQGLEEQYFGPGTRLTVT.

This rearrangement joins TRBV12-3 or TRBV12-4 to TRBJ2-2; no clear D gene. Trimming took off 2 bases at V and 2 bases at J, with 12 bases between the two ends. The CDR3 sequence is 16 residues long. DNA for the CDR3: TGTGCCAGCAGTTTAAATCAGTTGGGTAACACCGGGGAGCTGTTTTTT. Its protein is CASSLNQLGNTGELFF.

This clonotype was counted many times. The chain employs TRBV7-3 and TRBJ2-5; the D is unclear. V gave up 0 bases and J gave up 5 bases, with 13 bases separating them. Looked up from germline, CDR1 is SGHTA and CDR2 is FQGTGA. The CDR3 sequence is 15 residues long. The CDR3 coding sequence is TGTGCCAGCAGCTTAACGCCACAAGAAGACGAGACCCAGTACTTC. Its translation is CASSLTPQEDETQYF. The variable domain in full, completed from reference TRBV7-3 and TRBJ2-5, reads GAGVSQTPSNKVTEKGKYVELRCDPISGHTALYWYRQSLGQGPEFLIYFQGTGAADDSGLPNDRFFAVRPEGSVSTLKIQRTERGDSAVYLCASSLTPQEDETQYFGPGTRLLVL.

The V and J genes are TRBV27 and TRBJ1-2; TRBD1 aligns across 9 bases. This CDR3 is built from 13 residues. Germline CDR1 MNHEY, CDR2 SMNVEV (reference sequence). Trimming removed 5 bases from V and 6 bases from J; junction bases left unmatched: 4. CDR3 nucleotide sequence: TGTGCCAGCAGTGGGACAGGGAGTAATGGCTACACCTTC. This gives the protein CASSGTGSNGYTF.